Shown below are 22 T cell receptor beta chains from a single sample sequenced in a study of cytomegalovirus exposure and HLA in healthy donors. The PCR had 60 Vbeta and 13 Jbeta primers. This table comes from immunoSEQ multiplex PCR, and its TCRdb copy is limited to in-frame clones, with some not included. The sample carries nearly 110,000 clones, approximately 85% recorded once. Sequencing was performed on PBMCs. The receptors were sampled from a man aged 45-60 years in good health and CMV-seronegative.

The V call is TRBV28, the J call TRBJ1-4; 8 bases are shared with TRBD1. V was pared by 7 bases and J by 8 bases, with 12 bases of the junction left unmatched. The CDR3 runs to 15 residues. Germline V gives CDR1 MDHEN, CDR2 SYDVKM. DNA of the CDR3: TGTGCCAGCACTCACCAGGGGGCAGGGTCGGAAAAACTGTTTTTT. Its translation is CASTHQGAGSEKLFF.

The rearrangement links TRBV5-4 to TRBJ1-2; D is undetermined. Trimming shortened V by 0 bases and J by 4 bases, and 7 bases separated the two germline ends. Germline V CDR1 and CDR2: SGHNT, YYREEE (reference sequence). The CDR3 sequence is 13 residues long. CDR3 region: CASSLDSLYGYTF. CDR3 DNA: TGTGCCAGCAGCTTGGATAGCCTCTATGGCTACACCTTC.

The chain employs TRBV5-6 and TRBJ2-7, with a possible D match to TRBD1 (5 bases). This CDR3 contains 16 residues. Germline V gives CDR1 SGHDT, CDR2 YYEEEE. V was clipped by 0 bases and J by 2 bases, with 15 bases between them. CDR3 bases: TGTGCCAGCAGCTTGGCCAGACAGTTCGGTCCCTACGAGCAGTACGTC. Its protein product is CASSLARQFGPYEQYV.

V gene TRBV5-1 combines with J gene TRBJ1-1, with unresolved D. Germline V gene data show CDR1 as SGHRS and CDR2 as YFSETQ. Deletions cut 1 base from V and 2 bases from J, with 15 bases between. There are 16 residues in the CDR3. The CDR3 DNA is TGCGCCAGCAGCTTGTTGGCGTTCCGGGGAAACACTGAAGCTTTCTTT. Residues: CASSLLAFRGNTEAFF.

The chain carries TRBV5-1 and TRBJ2-3, with D tentatively TRBD1 (6 bases). The V end was cut by 7 bases, the J end by 1 base, with 19 bases between. This CDR3 is built from 16 residues. Germline-derived CDR1 and CDR2 are SGHRS and YFSETQ. The CDR3 here is CASANRVSRGTDTQYF. DNA for the CDR3: TGCGCCAGCGCAAACAGGGTTAGTCGAGGCACAGATACGCAGTATTTT. Combining the CDR3 with reference TRBV5-1 and TRBJ2-3 gives the whole variable domain KAGVTQTPRYLIKTRGQQVTLSCSPISGHRSVSWYQQTPGQGLQFLFEYFSETQRNKGNFPGRFSGRQFSNSRSEMNVSTLELGDSALYLCASANRVSRGTDTQYFGPGTRLTVL.

V is TRBV7-9 and J is TRBJ2-3; 8 nucleotides line up with TRBD2. Germline V gene lookup returns CDR1 SEHNR and CDR2 FQNEAQ (reference sequence). The ends lost 4 bases at V and 7 bases at J; junction bases unmatched: 7. CDR3 length: 14 amino acids. CDR3 nucleotides: TGTGCCAGCAGCTCTAGCGGGCGCGGGAATACGCAGTATTTT. This sequence encodes CASSSSGRGNTQYF.

The chain carries TRBV7-8 and TRBJ1-6; TRBD1 might be the D (5 bases). V was trimmed by 5 bases and J by 5 bases, leaving 13 bases between them. The length of the CDR3 is 15 residues. Germline V gives CDR1 SGHVS, CDR2 FQNEAQ. For the CDR3, the DNA is TGTGCCAGCAGCCCGACGGGGGGAAATAATTCACCCCTCCACTTT. It specifies CASSPTGGNNSPLHF.

The V and J genes are TRBV6-5 and TRBJ1-2; a possible D gene is TRBD1 (6 bases). Germline CDR1 reads MNHEY; CDR2 reads SVGAGI. V lost 6 bases to trimming and J lost 8 bases, with 16 bases between them. The CDR3 contains 13 residues. The CDR3 reads CASRPEGRGGYTF. The CDR3 DNA is TGTGCCAGCAGACCCGAGGGGAGGGGGGGCTACACCTTC.

Comments on this clone: The final CDR3 position lacks the conserved phenylalanine or tryptophan, pointing to a likely read error. The genes are TRBV29-1 and TRBJ1-1; TRBD1 might be the D (6 bases). The CDR3 extends over 13 amino acids. Deletions cut 5 bases from V and 3 bases from J, with 13 bases between. CDR1 is SQVTM and CDR2 is ANQGSEA in the germline V gene. In DNA, the CDR3 is TGCAGCGTTAAAGGGGGGGGAGACACTGAAGCTTTCTCT. This translates into CSVKGGGDTEAFS.

The chain couples TRBV11-2 to TRBJ2-1, with D possibly TRBD2 on 5 matching bases. Germline V lookup: CDR1 SGHAT, CDR2 FQNNGV. The CDR3 sequence is 13 residues long. V was cut by 5 bases and J by 3 bases, with 8 bases left in between. CDR3 sequence: CASSAAGYNEQFF. The CDR3 coding sequence is TGTGCCAGCAGCGCCGCGGGCTACAATGAGCAGTTCTTC. Combining the CDR3 with reference TRBV11-2 and TRBJ2-1 gives the whole variable domain EAGVAQSPRYKIIEKRQSVAFWCNPISGHATLYWYQQILGQGPKLLIQFQNNGVVDDSQLPKDRFSAERLKGVDSTLKIQPAKLEDSAVYLCASSAAGYNEQFFGPGTRLTVL.

This clone was seen once. The V and J genes are TRBV2 and TRBJ2-5; D gene ambiguous. CDR3 length equals 13 residues. CDR1 is SNHLY, CDR2 FYNNEI, per germline. V lost 1 base and J lost 7, with 10 bases in between. The CDR3 reads CASSEGREVTQYF. The CDR3 DNA reads as TGTGCCAGCAGTGAAGGTCGAGAAGTGACCCAGTACTTC.

This chain joins TRBV2 and TRBJ2-5; 11 bases fit TRBD2. Germline V gene data show CDR1 as SNHLY and CDR2 as FYNNEI. This CDR3 spans 15 amino acids. V dropped 6 bases and J dropped 3; count of bases not matched to a gene: 6. The CDR3 DNA reads TGTGCCAGCAGGAGGGGACTAGCGGATAAAGAGACCCAGTACTTC. It yields the protein CASRRGLADKETQYF.

V is TRBV9 and J is TRBJ1-4; D possibly corresponds to TRBD1 (5 bases). Germline assignment: CDR1 SGDLS and CDR2 YYNGEE. This CDR3 is built from 17 residues. The V end lost 0 bases, the J end lost 8 bases, and 20 bases lay between the germline ends. The CDR3 spells CASSVGGRPGDDEKLFF. In DNA form, the CDR3 reads TGTGCCAGCAGCGTAGGCGGCAGGCCGGGGGACGACGAAAAACTGTTTTTT.

This clone was recorded only once. The CDR3: CASMRQGSSEQYF. In DNA form, the CDR3 reads TGCGCCAGCATGAGACAGGGGTCTAGCGAGCAGTACTTC. This chain connects TRBV5-1 to TRBJ2-7, with 8 bases matching TRBD1. The CDR3 runs 13 residues. The V segment lost 6 bases and the J segment 6 bases; nucleotides outside the gene matches: 8. Per the germline V gene, CDR1 is SGHRS and CDR2 is YFSETQ. The full variable domain, in which reference TRBV5-1 and TRBJ2-7 provide the parts outside the CDR3, is KAGVTQTPRYLIKTRGQQVTLSCSPISGHRSVSWYQQTPGQGLQFLFEYFSETQRNKGNFPGRFSGRQFSNSRSEMNVSTLELGDSALYLCASMRQGSSEQYFGPGTRLTVT.

The chain combines TRBV6-1 with TRBJ1-1, with D hard to call. The CDR3 is made up of 13 amino acids. Germline CDR1 MNHNS, CDR2 SASEGT. V shed 6 bases and J shed 4 bases, with 12 bases lying between them. DNA of the CDR3: TGTGCCAGCAGAAAGGGAGGGTTCACTGAAGCTTTCTTT. Translated: CASRKGGFTEAFF.

The chain links TRBV7-8 to TRBJ2-7; 15 positions match TRBD2. Germline assignment: CDR1 SGHVS and CDR2 FQNEAQ. Trimming at V came to 3 bases and at J to 2 bases, leaving 11 bases not matched to a gene. The CDR3 loop spans 19 amino acids. In nucleotides, the CDR3 is TGTGCCAGCAGCTTCCCGGGACTAGCGGGGGGCCGCTTTACCTACGAGCAGTACTTC. Its translation: CASSFPGLAGGRFTYEQYF.

The rearrangement uses TRBV5-4 and TRBJ1-4, with TRBD1 identical over 7 bases. Trimming at V came to 7 bases and at J to 7 bases, leaving 7 bases not matched to a gene. The CDR3 consists of 13 residues. Germline CDR1 is SGHNT and CDR2 is YYREEE (reference sequence). Here the CDR3 DNA reads TGTGCCAGCCAGGGACAGCCGTCTGAAAAACTGTTTTTT. Protein product: CASQGQPSEKLFF. The entire variable domain, with the rest obtained from reference TRBV5-4 and TRBJ1-4, is as follows: ETGVTQSPTHLIKTRGQQVTLRCSSQSGHNTVSWYQQALGQGPQFIFQYYREEENGRGNFPPRFSGLQFPNYSSELNVNALELDDSALYLCASQGQPSEKLFFGSGTQLSVL.

The rearrangement links TRBV27 to TRBJ2-2; possible D gene TRBD2, 6 bases. CDR1 and CDR2 (germline): MNHEY, SMNVEV (reference sequence). The CDR3 runs to 13 residues. Trimming removed 7 bases at V and 6 bases at J, with 12 bases between. The DNA for the CDR3 is TGTGCCAGCACTAGGGCGGGGCCCGGGGAGCTGTTTTTT. The encoded protein is CASTRAGPGELFF.

This chain connects TRBV29-1 to TRBJ2-1; tentatively, D is TRBD1 (5 bases). The CDR3 length is 12 residues. The germline V gene has CDR1 SQVTM and CDR2 ANQGSEA. V was pared by 5 bases and J by 9 bases, with 14 bases between. The CDR3 protein is CSVSQGPTEQFF. The CDR3 DNA is TGCAGCGTTAGTCAGGGTCCTACTGAGCAGTTCTTC.

This clone has a single count. The chain links TRBV5-1 to TRBJ2-1; 7 bases map to TRBD1. With 5 bases clipped from V and 5 bases from J, the junction kept 13 bases outside the gene matches. This CDR3 is 16 amino acids long. Germline V lookup: CDR1 SGHRS, CDR2 YFSETQ. The CDR3 DNA sequence: TGCGCCAGCAGTCAGAAACAGGGGTTGATGGACAATGAGCAGTTCTTC. It specifies CASSQKQGLMDNEQFF. The variable domain in full, with the rest retrieved from reference TRBV5-1 and TRBJ2-1, is KAGVTQTPRYLIKTRGQQVTLSCSPISGHRSVSWYQQTPGQGLQFLFEYFSETQRNKGNFPGRFSGRQFSNSRSEMNVSTLELGDSALYLCASSQKQGLMDNEQFFGPGTRLTVL.

The chain is built from TRBV7-9 and TRBJ1-4; 8 positions match TRBD1. Germline CDR1 reads SEHNR; CDR2 reads FQNEAQ (reference sequence). Trimming at V came to 4 bases and at J to 7 bases, leaving 5 bases not matched to a gene. CDR3 length equals 14 residues. This CDR3 is CASSSRTGFEKLFF. CDR3 DNA sequence: TGTGCCAGCAGCTCCCGGACAGGGTTTGAAAAACTGTTTTTT.

The chain has TRBV7-9 and TRBJ2-7; D may be TRBD2 (6 bases). The CDR3 is 15 amino acids. V lost 5 bases, J lost 6 bases, and 20 bases lay in between. Looked up from germline, CDR1 is SEHNR and CDR2 is FQNEAQ (reference sequence). CDR3 coding DNA: TGTGCCAGCAGCCCCTCTGCCGGGGACTTCTTCGAGCAGTACTTC. This sequence encodes CASSPSAGDFFEQYF. Full variable domain (remainder filled in from reference TRBV7-9 and TRBJ2-7): DTGVSQNPRHKITKRGQNVTFRCDPISEHNRLYWYRQTLGQGPEFLTYFQNEAQLEKSRLLSDRFSAERPKGSFSTLEIQRTEQGDSAMYLCASSPSAGDFFEQYFGPGTRLTVT.